These T cell receptor beta chains were read from a single sample in a study of OX40 agonist ivuxolimab in advanced cancers. Assay: immunoSEQ multiplex PCR; the TCRdb copy retains only in-frame clones and omits some. The sample shows approximately 48,000 clones, around 77% of them seen only once. Source: CD4+ or CD8+ T cells sorted from blood, taken in a trial of the OX40 agonist ivuxolimab. The source is an adult with an advanced solid tumor such as melanoma, head and neck, liver or kidney cancer. The CDR3 runs from the conserved cysteine through the conserved F or W. The D gene is left open where the match is weak. Only some rows state a clone size, as once, few, many or a class for expanded clones.

v_gene	j_gene	d_gene	abundance	CDR3nt	CDR3aa
TRBV7-8	TRBJ2-7	TRBD1	-	TGTGCCAGCACCTTAGGGGTGAGGGGGCGATCCTACGAGCAGTACTTC	CASTLGVRGRSYEQYF
TRBV20-1	TRBJ2-7	TRBD1	-	TGCAGTGCTGGACAGGGGAACGAGCAGTACTTC	CSAGQGNEQYF
TRBV5-4	TRBJ2-3	TRBD2	-	TGTGCCAGCAGCCAGACTAGCGGCACAGATACGCAGTATTTT	CASSQTSGTDTQYF
TRBV5-1	TRBJ1-2	-	-	TGCGCCAGCAGCTTGGGTGGCAGCATGAACTATGGCTACACCTTC	CASSLGGSMNYGYTF
TRBV29-1	TRBJ2-7	-	-	TGCAGCGTTGAGGTAGTCTCCTACGAGCAGTACTTC	CSVEVVSYEQYF
TRBV18	TRBJ2-1	-	once	TGTGCCAGCTCACCCCCGGGGCAAAGCTACAATGAGCAGTTCTTC	CASSPPGQSYNEQFF
TRBV30	TRBJ2-7	TRBD2	few	TGTGCCTGGAGTCAGGCTAGCGGGAGGGCCGGTCACTACTACGAGCAGTACTTC	CAWSQASGRAGHYYEQYF
TRBV28	TRBJ2-6	-	few	TGTGCCAGCAGTTTAGCAGGGGCTGGGGCCAACGTCCTGACTTTC	CASSLAGAGANVLTF
TRBV7-7	TRBJ2-3	-	-	TGTGCTAGCAGCGCGGGACGTTCAGCAGATACGCAGTATTTT	CASSAGRSADTQYF
TRBV7-9	TRBJ1-6	TRBD1	-	TGTGCCAGCAGCACACGACAGGGGAATTCACCCCTCCACTTT	CASSTRQGNSPLHF
TRBV28	TRBJ2-7	TRBD2	-	TGTGCCAGCAGCTATAGCGGGAGGGCCTACGAGCAGTACTTC	CASSYSGRAYEQYF
TRBV5-1	TRBJ2-7	TRBD2	-	TGCGCCAGCAGCCCCCGACTAGCGGGAGCCTACGAGCAGTACTTC	CASSPRLAGAYEQYF
TRBV19	TRBJ2-7	-	-	TGTGCCAGTAGTATAGCGTACTCCTACGAGCAGTACTTC	CASSIAYSYEQYF
TRBV5-1	TRBJ2-7	-	-	TGCGCCAGCAGCCCGGACAGCTTGTCAACCTTCTACGAGCAGTACTTC	CASSPDSLSTFYEQYF
TRBV23-1	TRBJ1-1	-	once	TGCGCCAGCAGTCAATCTAGGAAGCGGGCTGAGAAAAGGGAAGCGGGGAACACTGAAGCTTTCTTT	CASSQSRKRAEKREAGNTEAFF
TRBV28	TRBJ1-1	-	-	TGTGCCAGCAGTCCGCCGGGACAGAACACTGAAGCTTTCTTT	CASSPPGQNTEAFF
TRBV30	TRBJ2-7	-	-	TGTGCCTGCCACCCGGACAACGTCGGCAAGCAGTACTTC	CACHPDNVGKQYF
TRBV6-1	TRBJ2-2	-	-	TGTGCCAGCAGTGAAGCGCCCGGCGTGAACACCGGGGAGCTGTTTTTT	CASSEAPGVNTGELFF
TRBV6-1	TRBJ1-5	-	-	TGTGCCAGCAGTGTGTTACAAAATAGCAATCAGCCCCAGCATTTT	CASSVLQNSNQPQHF
TRBV29-1	TRBJ1-2	-	-	TGCAGCGTTGAACGGTCAGGGGCCGTGAATGGCTACACCTTC	CSVERSGAVNGYTF
TRBV4-1	TRBJ2-7	-	-	TGCGCCAGCAGCCAAGATCGGCTAGCGACCTACGAGCAGTACTTC	CASSQDRLATYEQYF
TRBV5-1	TRBJ1-1	-	-	TGCGCCAGCAGCCGCGAAGGGGAAGTAAGCACTGAAGCTTTCTTT	CASSREGEVSTEAFF
TRBV12-5	TRBJ1-5	TRBD1	-	TGTGCTAGTGGCAAAGGACAGGGGGGGTGGGATCAGCCCCAGCATTTT	CASGKGQGGWDQPQHF
TRBV7-9	TRBJ1-3	-	-	TGTGCCAGCAGCTTAAAGGCCCAGCTCTCTGGAAACACCATATATTTT	CASSLKAQLSGNTIYF
TRBV6-1	TRBJ2-3	TRBD2	-	TGTGCCAGCAGAGGACTAGCGGCTAGCACAGATACGCAGTATTTT	CASRGLAASTDTQYF
TRBV28	TRBJ1-2	TRBD1	once	TGTGCCGGCCGGGACAGGGGTGAATATGGCTACACCTTC	CAGRDRGEYGYTF
TRBV28	TRBJ1-2	-	-	TGTGCCAGCAGTGTCGGGGGCTCACAACCGCGTGGCTACACCTTC	CASSVGGSQPRGYTF
TRBV7-6	TRBJ1-2	TRBD1	-	TGTGCCAGCAGCCTTGGCACAGGGGGACCCCCTCTATATGGCTACACCTTC	CASSLGTGGPPLYGYTF
TRBV18	TRBJ2-2	-	-	TGTGCCAGCTCACCTACAGGCCACCGGGAGCTGTTTTTT	CASSPTGHRELFF
TRBV5-1	TRBJ2-1	TRBD1	-	TGCGCCAGCAGCCCCCAGGGGACAGGCTACAATGAGCAGTTCTTC	CASSPQGTGYNEQFF
TRBV28	TRBJ2-7	TRBD1	-	TGTGCCAGCAGTCGAGGGGGACAGGGGGGCGAGCAGTACTTC	CASSRGGQGGEQYF